This TCR beta chain was profiled in a study of T cell responses to AZD1222 COVID-19 vaccine. The CDR3 runs 14 residues. Trimming removed 1 base from V and 4 bases from J, with 8 bases in between. Germline lookup yields CDR1 SGHTA and CDR2 FQGNSA. To note about this clone: In the same sample, other DNA sequences code for this CDR3.

The protocol was immunoSEQ multiplex PCR, while the TCRdb copy is restricted to in-frame clones and leaves out a portion. The data show about 120,000 clones, roughly nine tenths seen once. This rearrangement joins TRBV7-2 to TRBJ1-5; a weak D match, TRBD1 (6 bases). This sample comprised peripheral blood, obtained 28 days after the second AZD1222 dose. The sequence derives from an adult who received the AZD1222 COVID-19 vaccine. CDR3: CASSLVGGNQPQHF. The DNA for the CDR3 is TGTGCCAGCAGCTTAGTAGGGGGGAATCAGCCCCAGCATTTT.